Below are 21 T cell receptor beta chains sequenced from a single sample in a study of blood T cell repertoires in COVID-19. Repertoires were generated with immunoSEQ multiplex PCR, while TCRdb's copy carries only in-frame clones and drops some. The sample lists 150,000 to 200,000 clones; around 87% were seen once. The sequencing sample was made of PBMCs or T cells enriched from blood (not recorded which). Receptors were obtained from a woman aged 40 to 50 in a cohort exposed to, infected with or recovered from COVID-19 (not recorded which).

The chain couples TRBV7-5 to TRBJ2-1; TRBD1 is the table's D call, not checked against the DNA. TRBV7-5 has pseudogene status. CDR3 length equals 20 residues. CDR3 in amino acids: CVRSCIGIPSRGRAYNEQFF. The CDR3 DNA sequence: TGTGTCAGAAGCTGTATAGGAATCCCCAGTAGGGGTAGGGCCTACAATGAGCAGTTCTTC.

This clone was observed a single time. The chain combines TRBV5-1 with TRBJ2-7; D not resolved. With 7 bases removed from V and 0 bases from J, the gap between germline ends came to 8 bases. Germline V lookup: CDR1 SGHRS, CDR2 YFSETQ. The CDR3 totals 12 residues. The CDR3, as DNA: TGCGCCAGCTCGGAGAGCTCCTACGAGCAGTACTTC. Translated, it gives CASSESSYEQYF. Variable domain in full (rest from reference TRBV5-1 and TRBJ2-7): KAGVTQTPRYLIKTRGQQVTLSCSPISGHRSVSWYQQTPGQGLQFLFEYFSETQRNKGNFPGRFSGRQFSNSRSEMNVSTLELGDSALYLCASSESSYEQYFGPGTRLTVT.

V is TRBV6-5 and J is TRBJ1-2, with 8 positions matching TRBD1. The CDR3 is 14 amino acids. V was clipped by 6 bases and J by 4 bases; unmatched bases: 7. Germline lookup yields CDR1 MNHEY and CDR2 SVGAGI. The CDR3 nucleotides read TGTGCCAGCAGCCAAGGACAGGGTGGCTATGGCTACACCTTC. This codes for CASSQGQGGYGYTF.

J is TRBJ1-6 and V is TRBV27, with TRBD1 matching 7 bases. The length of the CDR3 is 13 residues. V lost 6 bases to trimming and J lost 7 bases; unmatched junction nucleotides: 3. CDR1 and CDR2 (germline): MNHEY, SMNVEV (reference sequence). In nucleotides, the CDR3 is TGTGCCAGCAGGACAGGGTTAAATTCACCCCTCCACTTT. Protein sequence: CASRTGLNSPLHF.

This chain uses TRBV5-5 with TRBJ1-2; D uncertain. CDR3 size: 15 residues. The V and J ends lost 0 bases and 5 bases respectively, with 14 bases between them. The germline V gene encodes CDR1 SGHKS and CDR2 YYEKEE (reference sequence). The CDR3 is CASSLESIRGYGYTF. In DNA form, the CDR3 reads TGTGCCAGCAGCTTGGAATCTATAAGAGGGTATGGCTACACCTTC.

The CDR3 reads CASSQMRGNEQYF. The CDR3, as DNA: TGTGCCAGCAGTCAAATGAGAGGCAACGAGCAGTACTTC. The V call is TRBV27, the J call TRBJ2-7; D is uncertain. Looked up from germline, CDR1 is MNHEY and CDR2 is SMNVEV (reference sequence). The CDR3 sequence is 13 residues long. Trimming cost V 5 bases and J 5 bases, with 13 bases left between them.

The CDR3 DNA is TGCGCCAGCGCAATTACTAGCGGGATCTCCTACGAGCAGTACTTC. Its protein is CASAITSGISYEQYF. The V gene is TRBV4-1, the J gene TRBJ2-7; 10 nucleotides align to TRBD2. The germline V gene encodes CDR1 MGHRA and CDR2 YSYEKL. CDR3 size: 15 residues. V lost 8 bases to trimming and J lost 0 bases; unmatched junction nucleotides: 7.

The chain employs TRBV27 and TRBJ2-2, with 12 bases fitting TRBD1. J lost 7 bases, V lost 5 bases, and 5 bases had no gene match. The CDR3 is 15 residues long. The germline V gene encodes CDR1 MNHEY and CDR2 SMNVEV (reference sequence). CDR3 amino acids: CASSAGTGGIGELFF. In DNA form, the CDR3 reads TGTGCCAGCAGTGCCGGGACAGGGGGCATCGGGGAGCTGTTTTTT.

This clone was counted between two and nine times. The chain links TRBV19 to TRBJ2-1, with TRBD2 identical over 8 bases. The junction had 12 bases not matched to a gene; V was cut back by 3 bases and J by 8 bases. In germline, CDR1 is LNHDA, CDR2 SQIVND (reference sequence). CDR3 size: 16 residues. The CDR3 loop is CASSMRTSRGSDEQFF. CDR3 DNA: TGTGCCAGTAGTATGAGGACTAGCCGGGGAAGCGATGAGCAGTTCTTC.

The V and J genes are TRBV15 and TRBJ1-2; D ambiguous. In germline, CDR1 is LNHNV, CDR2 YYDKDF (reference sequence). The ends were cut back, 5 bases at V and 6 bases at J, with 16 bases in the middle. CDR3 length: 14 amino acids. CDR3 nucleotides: TGTGCCACCAGCTCCCACGAGGTAATAGATGGCTACACCTTC. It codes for CATSSHEVIDGYTF. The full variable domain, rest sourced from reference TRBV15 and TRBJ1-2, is DAMVIQNPRYQVTQFGKPVTLSCSQTLNHNVMYWYQQKSSQAPKLLFHYYDKDFNNEADTPDNFQSRRPNTSFCFLDIRSPGLGDTAMYLCATSSHEVIDGYTFGSGTRLTVV.

Written as DNA, the CDR3 is TGTGCCAGCAGAGGCGCGGGACTAAAGATCCACGAGCAGTACTTC. Its protein product is CASRGAGLKIHEQYF. The chain couples TRBV7-2 to TRBJ2-7, with 7 bases identical to TRBD2. CDR1 and CDR2 from the germline V gene are SGHTA and FQGNSA. The CDR3 is 15 amino acids. V shed 6 bases and J 5 bases; nucleotides not matched to a gene: 13.

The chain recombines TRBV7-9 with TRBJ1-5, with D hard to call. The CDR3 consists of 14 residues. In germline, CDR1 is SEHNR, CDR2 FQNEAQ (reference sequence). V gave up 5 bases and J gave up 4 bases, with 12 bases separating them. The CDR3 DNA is TGTGCCAGCAGCATCTCCCGGGGAAATCAGCCCCAGCATTTT. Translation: CASSISRGNQPQHF.

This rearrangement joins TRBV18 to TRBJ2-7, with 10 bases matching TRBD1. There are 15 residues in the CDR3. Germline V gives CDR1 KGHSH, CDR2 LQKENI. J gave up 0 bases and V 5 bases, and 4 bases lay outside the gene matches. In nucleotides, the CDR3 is TGTGCCAGCTCAATGGGACAGGGGAGCTCCTACGAGCAGTACTTC. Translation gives CASSMGQGSSYEQYF.

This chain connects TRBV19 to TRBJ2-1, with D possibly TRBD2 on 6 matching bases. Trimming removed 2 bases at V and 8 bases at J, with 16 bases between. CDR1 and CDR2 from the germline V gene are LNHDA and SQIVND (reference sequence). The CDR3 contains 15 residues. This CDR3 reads CASSIWREMHDEQFF. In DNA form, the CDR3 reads TGTGCCAGTAGTATATGGAGGGAGATGCATGATGAGCAGTTCTTC.

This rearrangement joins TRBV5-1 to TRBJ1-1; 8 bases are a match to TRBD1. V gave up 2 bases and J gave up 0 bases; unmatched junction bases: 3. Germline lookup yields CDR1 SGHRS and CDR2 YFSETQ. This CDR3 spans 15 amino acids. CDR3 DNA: TGCGCCAGCAGCTTAACAGGGGGTCTGAACACTGAAGCTTTCTTT. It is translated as CASSLTGGLNTEAFF.

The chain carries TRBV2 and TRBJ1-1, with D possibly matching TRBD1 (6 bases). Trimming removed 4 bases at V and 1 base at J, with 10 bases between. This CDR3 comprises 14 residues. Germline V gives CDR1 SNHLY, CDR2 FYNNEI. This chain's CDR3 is CASSGTARNTEAFF. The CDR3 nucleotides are TGTGCCAGCAGTGGGACAGCTAGGAACACTGAAGCTTTCTTT. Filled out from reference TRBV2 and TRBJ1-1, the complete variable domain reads EPEVTQTPSHQVTQMGQEVILRCVPISNHLYFYWYRQILGQKVEFLVSFYNNEISEKSEIFDDQFSVERPDGSNFTLKIRSTKLEDSAMYFCASSGTARNTEAFFGQGTRLTVV.

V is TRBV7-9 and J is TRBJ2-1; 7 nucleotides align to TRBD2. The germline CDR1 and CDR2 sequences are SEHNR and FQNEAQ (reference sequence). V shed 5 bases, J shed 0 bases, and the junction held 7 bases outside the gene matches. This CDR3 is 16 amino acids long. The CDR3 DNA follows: TGTGCCAGCAGCCTCCAAGCGGGGCGCTCCTACAATGAGCAGTTCTTC. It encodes CASSLQAGRSYNEQFF.

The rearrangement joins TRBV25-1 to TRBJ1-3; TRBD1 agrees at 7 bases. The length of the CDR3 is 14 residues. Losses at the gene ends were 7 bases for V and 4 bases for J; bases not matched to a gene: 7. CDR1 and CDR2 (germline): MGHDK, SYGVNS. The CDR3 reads CASTPGGGGNTIYF. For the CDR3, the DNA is TGTGCCAGCACCCCAGGGGGAGGCGGAAACACCATATATTTT.

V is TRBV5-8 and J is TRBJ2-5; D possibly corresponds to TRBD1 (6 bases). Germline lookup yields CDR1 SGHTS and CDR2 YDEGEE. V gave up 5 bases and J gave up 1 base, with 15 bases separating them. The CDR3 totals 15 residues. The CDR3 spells CASSLQGFGQETQYF. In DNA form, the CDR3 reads TGTGCCAGCAGTTTACAGGGATTCGGCCAAGAGACCCAGTACTTC.

This CDR3 is CASSSSGTSGIPWVETQYF. The CDR3 nucleotides are TGTGCCAGCAGCTCTTCTGGGACTAGCGGGATCCCTTGGGTCGAGACCCAGTACTTC. V is TRBV7-2 and J is TRBJ2-5; 13 bases line up with TRBD2. Losses at the gene ends were 4 bases for V and 5 bases for J; bases not matched to a gene: 16. The CDR3 spans 19 residues. CDR1 is SGHTA and CDR2 is FQGNSA in the germline V gene.

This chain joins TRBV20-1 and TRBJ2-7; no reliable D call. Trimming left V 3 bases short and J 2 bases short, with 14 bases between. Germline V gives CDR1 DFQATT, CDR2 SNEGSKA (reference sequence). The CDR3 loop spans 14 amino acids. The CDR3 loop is CSASPVELPYEQYF. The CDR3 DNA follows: TGCAGTGCTAGTCCTGTGGAGCTGCCCTACGAGCAGTACTTC.